The subject of this entry is one T cell receptor beta chain. This sample was taken from a study of blood T cell repertoires in COVID-19. Across the whole study: Acute-phase and convalescent COVID-19 samples originated in the United States, Italy and Spain. In each case, the material was cDNA or gDNA derived from T cells, B-cell-depleted T cells, or PBMCs.

Followed longitudinally, the Seattle patients had been enrolled during active infection. In the source study's methods: Reference gene primer amplification gave nucleated cell count estimates. Generated by immunoSEQ multiplex PCR, the TCRdb table keeps only in-frame clones and is missing some. That table furnishes V, J and clone size, whereas the DNA furnished D and trimming. The sample lists around 210,000 clones; 85% were seen once. Germline CDR1 reads KGHSH; CDR2 reads LQKENI. This CDR3 comprises 13 residues. Losses at the gene ends were 6 bases for V and 4 bases for J; bases not matched to a gene: 4.

The chain recombines TRBV18 with TRBJ2-5; 8 bases fit TRBD1. Sequencing input: peripheral blood. The receptor comes from a man aged 45-60 years with COVID-19, enrolled during active disease. DNA for the CDR3: TGTGCCAGCTCCAGGACAGGGCTAGAGACCCAGTACTTC. This translates into CASSRTGLETQYF.